Here is one T cell receptor (beta chain) with its context. Its antigen is still unknown. Any patient presenting with uncontrolled infection, other autoimmune disease, pregnancy or lactation was left out. This record belongs to a study of T cells in Graves' hyperthyroidism and ophthalmopathy. Findings of the study overall: Most thyroid-expanded clonotypes above 0.001 were also found in blood.

Germline V gene data show CDR1 as LNHNV and CDR2 as YYDKDF (reference sequence). The J segment lost 11 bases and the V segment lost 4 bases, leaving 10 bases of the junction unmatched. This CDR3 region has 13 residues. Amplification of TCR beta CDR3 regions was performed using RNA transcripts as template. HTBI primers were used for first-round RT-PCR of the TCR CDR3. In TCRdb, the multiplex PCR reads were re-called with MiXCR into one record per CDR3 protein. The sample includes more than 650,000 distinct CDR3 sequences, around 15% seen only once; the top ten take around 9.6%. V usage is TRBV15 and J usage is TRBJ1-1; 7 bases fit TRBD1. The sequencing input was blood. This sequence originates from a woman aged 18 to 35 with Graves' hyperthyroidism. The CDR3 DNA sequence: TGTGCCACCAGCAAGACAGGGCAAGGAGAGGCTTTCTTT. It translates to CATSKTGQGEAFF.